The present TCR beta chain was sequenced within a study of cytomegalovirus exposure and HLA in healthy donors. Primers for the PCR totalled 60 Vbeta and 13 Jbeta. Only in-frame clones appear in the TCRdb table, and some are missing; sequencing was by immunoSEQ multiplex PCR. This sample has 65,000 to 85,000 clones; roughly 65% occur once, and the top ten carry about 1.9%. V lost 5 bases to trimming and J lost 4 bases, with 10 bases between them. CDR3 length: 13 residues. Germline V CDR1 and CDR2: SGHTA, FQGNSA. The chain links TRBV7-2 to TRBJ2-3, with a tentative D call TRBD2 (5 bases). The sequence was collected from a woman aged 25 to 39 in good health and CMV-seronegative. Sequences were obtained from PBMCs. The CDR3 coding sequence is TGTGCCAGCAGCGCGAGCGGAGCAGATACGCAGTATTTT. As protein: CASSASGADTQYF.